This T cell receptor beta chain comes out of a study of T cells after posttransplantation cyclophosphamide. General observations from the study: Recipient CMV seropositivity and CMV reactivation strongly tracked TRB clonality.

Repertoires were generated with immunoSEQ multiplex PCR, while TCRdb's copy carries only in-frame clones and drops some. This sample comprises fewer than 55,000 clones, none seen once only. Germline V CDR1 and CDR2: SGHTA, FQGNSA. With 2 bases clipped from V and 14 bases from J, the junction kept 6 bases outside the gene matches. The CDR3 extends over 12 amino acids. This clone was observed at least ten times. What it binds is unknown. V is TRBV7-2 and J is TRBJ2-1; 7 nucleotides line up with TRBD2. Material: PBMCs. The sequence came from a man aged 35 to 55 in good health, CMV-negative, and a related stem cell transplant donor. The CDR3 spells CASSLQAGVEFF. The DNA of the CDR3 is TGTGCCAGCAGCTTACAGGCGGGGGTGGAGTTCTTC.